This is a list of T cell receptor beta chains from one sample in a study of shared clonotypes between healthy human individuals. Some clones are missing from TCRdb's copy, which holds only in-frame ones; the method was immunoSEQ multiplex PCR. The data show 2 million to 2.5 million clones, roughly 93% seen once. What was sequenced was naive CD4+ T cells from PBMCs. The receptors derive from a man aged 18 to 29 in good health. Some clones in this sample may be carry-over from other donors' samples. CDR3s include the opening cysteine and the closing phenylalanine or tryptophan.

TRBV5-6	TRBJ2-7	CASSRAYEQYF
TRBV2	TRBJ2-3	CASGDLGITDTQYF
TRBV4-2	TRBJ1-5	CASSQEGDQPQHF
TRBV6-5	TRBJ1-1	CASSQSGGRRVEAFF
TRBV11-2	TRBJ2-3	CASRSSTDTQYF
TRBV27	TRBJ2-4	CATPPGLAKNIQYF
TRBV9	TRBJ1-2	CASSGVLVGPYYGYTF
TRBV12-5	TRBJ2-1	CASGLVRNEQFF
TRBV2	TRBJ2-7	CASSESGQVNYEQYF
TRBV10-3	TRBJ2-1	CAITVTSGTTYNEQFF
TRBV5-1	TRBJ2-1	CASSRGLAGDIEQFF
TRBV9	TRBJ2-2	CASSVVQGNTGELFF
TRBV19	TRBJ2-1	CASSISRQGARGEQFF
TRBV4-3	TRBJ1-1	CASSQGQPGEAKEAFF
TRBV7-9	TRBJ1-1	CASSLGTVNTEAFF
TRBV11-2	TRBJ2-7	CASTPGQGVSYEQYF
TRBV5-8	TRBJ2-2	CASSLSGIPGELFF
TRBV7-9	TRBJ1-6	CASSHSTGSGGSPLHF
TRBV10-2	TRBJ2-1	CASSGAREVWSYNEQFF
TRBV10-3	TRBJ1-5	CAIRDTGQPQHF
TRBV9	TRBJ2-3	CASSASDTQYF
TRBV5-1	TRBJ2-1	CASSSDYHNEQFF
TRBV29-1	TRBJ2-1	CSVERVLANNEQFF
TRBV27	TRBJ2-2	CASSLFSIGTAETSGRGELFF
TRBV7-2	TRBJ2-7	CASSPFLPGDPSRGRRQYF
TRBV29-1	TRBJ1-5	CSVDSGFDQPQHF
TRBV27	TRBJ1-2	CASSLLNPGRNGYTF